Given below is one T cell receptor (beta chain) in context. Profiled with immunoSEQ multiplex PCR; TCRdb holds only in-frame clones, not every one. This sample carries fewer than 200,000 clones, more than 65% of them seen once, and the ten largest clones take approximately 16%. Adults between roughly 18 and 89 years of age took part from 24 US areas. The study assigned cohorts using participant-reported clinical history. All recovered Cohort 3 donors got two negative PCRs, got clearance, or saw symptom resolution. These data belong to a study of blood T cell repertoires in COVID-19. Looking at the study overall: The study drew acute and convalescent COVID-19 samples from the United States, Italy and Spain.

V lost 10 bases, J lost 4 bases, and 3 bases stayed unmatched. Per germline, CDR1 MNHNY and CDR2 SVGAGI (reference sequence). The CDR3 has 12 residues. The sequenced sample was PBMCs or T cells enriched from blood (not recorded which). V and J are TRBV6-6 and TRBJ2-7, with TRBD1 matching 11 bases. The receptor was derived from a man aged 50-60 years who had recovered from COVID-19. The CDR3 loop reads CATRDRGYEQYF. The CDR3, as DNA: TGTGCCACCCGGGACAGGGGGTACGAGCAGTACTTC.